These 25 T cell receptor beta chains were all obtained from the same sample, sequenced in a study of blood T cell repertoires in COVID-19. Method: immunoSEQ multiplex PCR; TCRdb's copy keeps in-frame clones and lacks some. The sample has 360,000 or so clones, about 92% seen once. Sequencing input: peripheral blood. These receptors originate from an older woman with COVID-19, enrolled during active disease.

V usage is TRBV9 and J usage is TRBJ2-3; 13 nucleotides align to TRBD2. Germline V gene sequence: CDR1 SGDLS, CDR2 YYNGEE. The CDR3 has 18 residues. J was trimmed by 6 bases and V by 0 bases; bases with no gene match: 10. CDR3 in DNA: TGTGCCAGCAGCGTAGACGGACTAGCGGGGGCTCCATTGGATACGCAGTATTTT. It specifies CASSVDGLAGAPLDTQYF.

This chain joins TRBV27 and TRBJ2-7, with 10 positions matching TRBD1. The CDR3 spans 17 residues. Trimming at V came to 5 bases and at J to 4 bases, leaving 14 bases not matched to a gene. In germline, CDR1 is MNHEY, CDR2 SMNVEV (reference sequence). The CDR3 is CASSRSTGGVKGYEQYF. In nucleotides, the CDR3 is TGTGCCAGCAGTAGGTCGACAGGGGGCGTTAAAGGGTACGAGCAGTACTTC.

V gene TRBV27 combines with J gene TRBJ1-1, with 12 bases fitting TRBD1. The length of the CDR3 is 13 residues. Germline CDR1 and CDR2: MNHEY and SMNVEV (reference sequence). V shed 8 bases and J 7 bases; nucleotides not matched to a gene: 5. This CDR3 reads CASRDRGQGEAFF. Here the CDR3 DNA reads TGTGCCAGCCGGGACAGGGGGCAGGGTGAAGCTTTCTTT.

The chain carries TRBV2 and TRBJ2-5; D is possibly TRBD1 (5 bases). The V gene lost 7 bases and the J gene lost 4 bases, with 13 bases spanning the gap. The CDR3 is 13 amino acids. Germline loops: CDR1 SNHLY, CDR2 FYNNEI. The DNA for the CDR3 is TGTGCCAGCACTTATAGGGGTACAGAGACCCAGTACTTC. Protein sequence: CASTYRGTETQYF.

The count of this clone is one. The chain links TRBV6-4 to TRBJ1-2; D unclear. The V gene lost 6 bases and the J gene lost 2 bases, with 13 bases spanning the gap. The CDR3 is 14 amino acids. The germline V gene encodes CDR1 MRHNA and CDR2 SNTAGT. The CDR3 nucleotides read TGTGCCAGCAGCCCCGAGGTCCGGAACTATGGCTACACCTTC. Its translation: CASSPEVRNYGYTF.

The chain joins TRBV5-4 to TRBJ1-4, with D tentatively TRBD1 (6 bases). There are 16 residues in the CDR3. Germline CDR1 is SGHNT and CDR2 is YYREEE (reference sequence). Deletions cut 4 bases from V and 7 bases from J, with 20 bases between. DNA of the CDR3: TGTGCCAGCAGCGTGAAATTACAGGGTAAAAGTGAAAAACTGTTTTTT. Translation gives CASSVKLQGKSEKLFF.

The chain uses TRBV6-5 and TRBJ2-5, with 8 bases fitting TRBD1. This CDR3 spans 15 amino acids. J was trimmed by 5 bases and V by 6 bases; bases with no gene match: 11. Germline V gene sequence: CDR1 MNHEY, CDR2 SVGAGI. The CDR3: CASSPRQGQIETQYF. The CDR3 DNA reads as TGTGCCAGCAGCCCAAGACAGGGGCAAATCGAGACCCAGTACTTC.

The J gene is TRBJ1-2, the V gene TRBV27; TRBD1 aligns across 7 bases. This CDR3 comprises 14 residues. The J segment lost 6 bases and the V segment lost 5 bases, leaving 9 bases of the junction unmatched. The germline V gene has CDR1 MNHEY and CDR2 SMNVEV (reference sequence). CDR3 nucleotides: TGTGCCAGCAGTCTCCGACAGGGAAAAGATGGCTACACCTTC. It encodes CASSLRQGKDGYTF.

DNA for the CDR3: TGTGCCAGCAGCTTAAGGGGACAGGGTCATGGCTACACCTTC. Amino acid sequence: CASSLRGQGHGYTF. J is TRBJ1-2 and V is TRBV7-3; 9 nucleotides align to TRBD1. CDR3 length: 14 residues. V shed 1 base and J 6 bases; nucleotides not matched to a gene: 3. CDR1 is SGHTA, CDR2 FQGTGA, per germline.

This clone was seen a handful of times. The DNA for the CDR3 is TGCAGCGTTGAACCTGGACAGGGTGTAGGCTACACCTTC. Translating it yields CSVEPGQGVGYTF. The rearrangement uses TRBV29-1 and TRBJ1-2; 8 bases are shared with TRBD1. The CDR3 has 13 amino acids. Germline V lookup: CDR1 SQVTM, CDR2 ANQGSEA. V lost 2 bases to trimming and J lost 8 bases; unmatched junction nucleotides: 7.

This chain joins TRBV18 and TRBJ1-2; 9 bases are shared with TRBD1. The V gene end was trimmed by 5 bases and the J gene end by 7 bases; junction bases not matched to a gene: 8. The germline V gene has CDR1 KGHSH and CDR2 LQKENI. The CDR3 covers 14 residues. CDR3 sequence reads: CASSAGTGIFGYTF. The CDR3 DNA reads TGTGCCAGCTCAGCCGGGACAGGGATTTTTGGCTACACCTTC. The full variable domain, rest sourced from reference TRBV18 and TRBJ1-2, is NAGVMQNPRHLVRRRGQEARLRCSPMKGHSHVYWYRQLPEEGLKFMVYLQKENIIDESGMPKERFSAEFPKEGPSILRIQQVVRGDSAAYFCASSAGTGIFGYTFGSGTRLTVV.

The J gene is TRBJ1-2, the V gene TRBV27; D gene unclear. V was clipped by 5 bases and J by 6 bases, with 19 bases between them. CDR1 is MNHEY and CDR2 is SMNVEV in the germline V gene (reference sequence). There are 15 residues in the CDR3. The CDR3 DNA follows: TGTGCCAGCAGTCCCTCATGGGCCGGAATTGATGGCTACACCTTC. Residues: CASSPSWAGIDGYTF.

The chain joins TRBV9 to TRBJ2-3, with a weak D call TRBD2 (5 bases). CDR3 length: 16 amino acids. V was pared by 4 bases and J by 5 bases, with 20 bases between. Germline values: CDR1 SGDLS, CDR2 YYNGEE. The CDR3 protein is CASSPAGRVEQDTQYF. CDR3 coding DNA: TGTGCCAGCAGCCCTGCCGGGCGGGTCGAACAAGATACGCAGTATTTT.

This sequence joins TRBV10-3 and TRBJ2-1, with 13 bases lining up with TRBD2. This CDR3 region has 15 residues. Per the germline V gene, CDR1 is ENHRY and CDR2 is SYGVKD. With 4 bases clipped from V and 6 bases from J, the junction kept 3 bases outside the gene matches. The CDR3 region has the DNA TGTGCCATCAGTGGACTAGCGGGGGGCCCCAATGAGCAGTTCTTC. This sequence encodes CAISGLAGGPNEQFF.

This clone was detected once. The chain is built from TRBV14 and TRBJ1-6; D ambiguous. The ends were cut back, 0 bases at V and 6 bases at J, with 9 bases in the middle. Germline V gene data show CDR1 as SGHDN and CDR2 as FVKESK. There are 15 residues in the CDR3. The CDR3 loop reads CASSQDRFGNSPLHF. In DNA form, the CDR3 reads TGTGCCAGCAGCCAAGATCGATTCGGTAATTCACCCCTCCACTTT.

The chain employs TRBV7-9 and TRBJ1-1; D might be TRBD1 (6 bases). The CDR3 is made up of 18 amino acids. The V gene's germline CDR1 is SEHNR and CDR2 FQNEAQ (reference sequence). V was pared by 4 bases and J by 2 bases, with 23 bases between. The CDR3 DNA reads TGTGCCAGCAGCTCCACTGCCAACAGGGCATCAGATAACACTGAAGCTTTCTTT. Translating it yields CASSSTANRASDNTEAFF.

V gene TRBV5-1 combines with J gene TRBJ1-4, with 10 bases aligning to TRBD1. CDR1 is SGHRS and CDR2 is YFSETQ in the germline V gene. After removal of 4 bases from V and 2 bases from J, the junction contained 5 bases not matched to a gene. The CDR3 is 16 amino acids. The chain's CDR3 is CASSQGQGNTNEKLFF. CDR3 sequence (DNA): TGCGCCAGCAGCCAGGGACAGGGGAATACTAATGAAAAACTGTTTTTT.

This clone was counted only a few times. The CDR3 protein is CASSQEPGLRTEAFF. In DNA form, the CDR3 reads TGCGCCAGCAGCCAAGAGCCAGGCCTCAGGACTGAAGCTTTCTTT. The chain combines TRBV4-1 with TRBJ1-1; D uncertain. The V and J ends lost 0 bases and 5 bases respectively, with 13 bases between them. This CDR3 contains 15 residues. The germline gives CDR1 MGHRA, CDR2 YSYEKL.

The chain recombines TRBV2 with TRBJ1-5; maybe TRBD1 (5 bases). The CDR3 loop spans 12 amino acids. Trimming stripped 6 bases from V and 4 bases from J, with 7 bases between. In germline, CDR1 is SNHLY, CDR2 FYNNEI. The CDR3 region has the DNA TGTGCCAGCAGGAGACAGAATCAGCCCCAGCATTTT. Translating it yields CASRRQNQPQHF.

This clone has ten or more counts. J is TRBJ2-3 and V is TRBV12-3 or TRBV12-4, with a weak D call TRBD2 (6 bases). The CDR3 totals 13 residues. Trimming took off 5 bases at V and 7 bases at J, with 13 bases between the two ends. The CDR3 nucleotides read TGTGCCAGCAGTGGAGGGACGCGTAATACGCAGTATTTT. It is translated as CASSGGTRNTQYF.

The J gene is TRBJ1-1, the V gene TRBV2, with unresolved D. This CDR3 comprises 13 residues. V lost 4 bases and J 1 base, leaving 7 bases between the germline ends. Germline CDR1 SNHLY, CDR2 FYNNEI. This CDR3 is CASSVEGNTEAFF. The CDR3 nucleotides are TGTGCCAGCAGTGTTGAGGGGAACACTGAAGCTTTCTTT.

The gene calls are TRBV28 and TRBJ1-1; the D gene is possibly TRBD1 (5 bases). Germline V gives CDR1 MDHEN, CDR2 SYDVKM. The length of the CDR3 is 14 residues. The V end was cut by 2 bases, the J end by 1 base, with 8 bases between. The CDR3 DNA sequence: TGTGCCAGCAGTTTAACAGGAAGGAACACTGAAGCTTTCTTT. Translated, it gives CASSLTGRNTEAFF.

The chain couples TRBV12-2 to TRBJ2-5; the table's TRBD2 call for D was not verified on the DNA. TRBV12-2 is shown as a pseudogene. The CDR3 length is 16 residues. This CDR3 is CASRSRLAGNQETQYF. DNA of the CDR3: TGTGCAAGTCGCTCTCGACTAGCGGGGAACCAAGAGACCCAGTACTTC.

The genes are TRBV6-5 and TRBJ1-6; D gene ambiguous. The CDR3 is 15 amino acids. The germline V gene has CDR1 MNHEY and CDR2 SVGAGI. V lost 8 bases to trimming and J lost 4 bases, with 15 bases between them. CDR3 sequence reads: CASGRGGYYNSPLHF. The CDR3 DNA reads as TGTGCCAGCGGAAGAGGAGGGTATTATAATTCACCCCTCCACTTT.

The V gene is TRBV28, the J gene TRBJ1-5; D remains ambiguous. CDR1 is MDHEN, CDR2 SYDVKM, per germline. There are 15 residues in the CDR3. V was pared by 7 bases and J by 1 base, with 14 bases between. The chain's CDR3 is CASKLGWRSNQPQHF. DNA for the CDR3: TGTGCCAGCAAACTAGGGTGGAGAAGCAATCAGCCCCAGCATTTT.